This T cell receptor (beta chain) stems from a study of blood T cell repertoires in COVID-19. Only a few counts were recorded for this clone. V was cut by 1 base and J by 9 bases, with 10 bases left in between. The CDR3 sequence is 12 residues long. Germline V gene sequence: CDR1 SGHDN, CDR2 FVKESK. Sequenced by immunoSEQ multiplex PCR; TCRdb stores in-frame clones only, minus some. This repertoire shows about 45,000 clones, around four fifths found once; its top ten account for 5% to 7%. The TCR comes from a man over 45 with active COVID-19. The sequenced material came from peripheral blood. V and J are TRBV14 and TRBJ2-7, with unresolved D. CDR3 protein: CASSQGTRVQYF. The CDR3 region has the DNA TGTGCCAGCAGCCAAGGCACTCGGGTGCAGTACTTC. Full variable domain (rest looked up from reference TRBV14 and TRBJ2-7): EAGVTQFPSHSVIEKGQTVTLRCDPISGHDNLYWYRRVMGKEIKFLLHFVKESKQDESGMPNNRFLAERTGGTYSTLKVQPAELEDSGVYFCASSQGTRVQYFGPGTRLTVT.